This passage covers 25 T cell receptor beta chains from one sample sequenced in a study of PD-L1 blockade in urothelial cancer. Time point: pretreatment peripheral blood. Measured with immunoSEQ multiplex PCR; TCRdb has only the in-frame clones, and not every one. Among 68,000 or so clones, 81% were seen once, and the ten largest hold 4.5% to 6%. Sequencing was performed on PBMCs, taken around atezolizumab (anti-PD-L1) treatment. Receptors originate from a man aged 65 to 85 with urothelial cancer.

This chain joins TRBV9 and TRBJ2-1; tentatively, D is TRBD1 (6 bases). Trimming took off 0 bases at V and 2 bases at J, with 15 bases between the two ends. From germline, CDR1 is SGDLS and CDR2 YYNGEE. The CDR3 runs to 17 residues. The CDR3 protein is CASSVASWTVTYNEQFF. In nucleotides, the CDR3 is TGTGCCAGCAGCGTAGCTAGTTGGACAGTGACCTACAATGAGCAGTTCTTC.

The chain recombines TRBV6-5 with TRBJ1-2, with D possibly TRBD1 on 6 matching bases. CDR1 and CDR2 from the germline V gene are MNHEY and SVGAGI. The V end lost 2 bases, the J end lost 3 bases, and 13 bases lay between the germline ends. This CDR3 is built from 15 residues. The chain's CDR3 is CASSYQGGSDYGYTF. In nucleotides, the CDR3 is TGTGCCAGCAGTTACCAAGGGGGATCGGACTATGGCTACACCTTC.

The chain employs TRBV7-2 and TRBJ1-1; D remains ambiguous. This CDR3 region has 13 residues. Per the germline V gene, CDR1 is SGHTA and CDR2 is FQGNSA. Deletions cut 1 base from V and 7 bases from J, with 10 bases between. The CDR3 DNA is TGTGCCAGCAGCTTAGTGGAGGGTGGTGAAGCTTTCTTT. Residues: CASSLVEGGEAFF.

The chain has TRBV2 and TRBJ1-1; TRBD1 might be the D (5 bases). The CDR3 is 14 residues long. Germline V gene lookup returns CDR1 SNHLY and CDR2 FYNNEI. V lost 4 bases, J lost 6 bases, and 15 bases lay in between. CDR3: CASSVRGGVSEAFF. The CDR3 coding sequence is TGTGCCAGCAGTGTCCGGGGGGGGGTGTCTGAAGCTTTCTTT.

Remarks on this clone: Relative to the germline gene, one junction end is altered; a read error may explain this. The chain links TRBV30 to TRBJ1-2; 12 bases line up with TRBD1. Germline V gene sequence: CDR1 GTSNPN, CDR2 SVGIG (reference sequence). This CDR3 comprises 15 residues. CDR3 nucleotide sequence: TGTGCCAGGAGGGACAGGGGGCGTAAGGGCTATGGCTACACCTTC. Translation gives CARRDRGRKGYGYTF.

V is TRBV5-1 and J is TRBJ2-1; the D gene is possibly TRBD2 (6 bases). The length of the CDR3 is 15 residues. V was clipped by 2 bases and J by 0 bases, with 9 bases between them. Germline V gene sequence: CDR1 SGHRS, CDR2 YFSETQ. Written as DNA, the CDR3 is TGCGCCAGCAGCTTAGCTAGCGCCTCCTACAATGAGCAGTTCTTC. Translation: CASSLASASYNEQFF.

The V and J genes are TRBV5-4 and TRBJ1-3, with 10 bases identical to TRBD1. The CDR3 is 14 residues long. Germline V gene data show CDR1 as SGHNT and CDR2 as YYREEE (reference sequence). Trimming cost V 2 bases and J 7 bases; bases outside gene matches: 3. CDR3 sequence: CASSFDRGRNTIYF. CDR3 DNA sequence: TGTGCCAGCAGCTTCGACAGGGGGCGGAACACCATATATTTT.

The chain couples TRBV2 to TRBJ2-7; possible D gene TRBD2, 6 bases. V was pared by 6 bases and J by 6 bases, with 21 bases between. The germline gives CDR1 SNHLY, CDR2 FYNNEI. This CDR3 region has 15 residues. The CDR3 sequence is CASRPSLFRRAEQYF. CDR3 sequence (DNA): TGTGCCAGCAGGCCGAGCCTATTCCGGAGGGCCGAGCAGTACTTC.

The chain uses TRBV9 and TRBJ2-7; perhaps TRBD1 as D (5 bases). The CDR3 has 15 residues. Germline loops: CDR1 SGDLS, CDR2 YYNGEE. The V and J ends lost 1 base and 3 bases respectively, with 14 bases between them. CDR3 in amino acids: CASSVSADTHYEQYF. CDR3 in DNA: TGTGCCAGCAGCGTATCGGCGGACACCCACTACGAGCAGTACTTC.

The chain is built from TRBV19 and TRBJ1-2; TRBD1 might be the D (5 bases). V lost 0 bases and J lost 3, with 5 bases in between. Germline values: CDR1 LNHDA, CDR2 SQIVND (reference sequence). This CDR3 has 13 residues. The CDR3 sequence is CASSIDRDYGYTF. DNA of the CDR3: TGTGCCAGTAGTATAGACAGGGACTATGGCTACACCTTC.

The rearrangement uses TRBV7-9 and TRBJ1-1; 10 positions agree with TRBD1. CDR3 length: 15 residues. Unmatched junction bases numbered 5, after V lost 1 base and J lost 6 bases. The germline V gene has CDR1 SEHNR and CDR2 FQNEAQ (reference sequence). The CDR3 here is CASSLELGTGAEAFF. For the CDR3, the DNA is TGTGCCAGCAGCTTAGAGCTGGGGACAGGGGCTGAAGCTTTCTTT.

This chain links TRBV5-1 with TRBJ2-3; maybe TRBD1 (5 bases). This CDR3 has 14 amino acids. The germline V gene has CDR1 SGHRS and CDR2 YFSETQ. V shed 0 bases and J shed 5 bases, with 10 bases lying between them. CDR3 bases: TGCGCCAGCAGCTTGGACGGCGACAGAGATACGCAGTATTTT. Translated: CASSLDGDRDTQYF.

The CDR3 region is CASSAGDNTEAFF. The DNA for the CDR3 is TGTGCCAGCAGTGCAGGGGATAACACTGAAGCTTTCTTT. The chain has TRBV25-1 and TRBJ1-1, with D tentatively TRBD1 (6 bases). V shed 4 bases and J shed 2 bases, with 8 bases lying between them. The germline V gene has CDR1 MGHDK and CDR2 SYGVNS. The CDR3 contains 13 residues.

The count of this clone is one. The V and J genes are TRBV14 and TRBJ2-5; D is unclear. The CDR3 is 15 amino acids. The V end was cut by 0 bases, the J end by 2 bases, with 10 bases between. Germline V lookup: CDR1 SGHDN, CDR2 FVKESK. CDR3 loop: CASSQDFRRQETQYF. CDR3 nucleotides: TGTGCCAGCAGCCAAGATTTCAGGCGTCAAGAGACCCAGTACTTC.

The rearrangement joins TRBV5-1 to TRBJ2-1, with TRBD2 identical over 11 bases. J lost 10 bases, V lost 0 bases, and 6 bases had no gene match. The CDR3 covers 15 residues. Germline CDR1 and CDR2: SGHRS and YFSETQ. The CDR3 DNA reads as TGCGCCAGCAGCTTGGGTAGCGGGGGGGCCGTGGAGCAGTTCTTC. Protein: CASSLGSGGAVEQFF.

The chain recombines TRBV19 with TRBJ2-3; D is ambiguous. In germline, CDR1 is LNHDA, CDR2 SQIVND (reference sequence). This CDR3 has 16 residues. V was pared by 4 bases and J by 2 bases, with 16 bases between. The CDR3 sequence is CASSTSPKADTDTQYF. The CDR3 DNA is TGTGCCAGTAGTACGTCCCCAAAAGCCGACACAGATACGCAGTATTTT.

The chain combines TRBV21-1 with TRBJ2-7; the listed D gene, TRBD1, was not tested against the DNA. TRBV21-1 is recorded as a pseudogene. This CDR3 spans 17 amino acids. The CDR3 region has the DNA TGTGCCAGCAGCAACAGGAAAAGGGTTAGGGGCTCCTACGAGCAGTACTTC. Translating gives CASSNRKRVRGSYEQYF.

The CDR3 DNA is TGTGCCAGCTCACCACGGGGAGGCTATGGCTACACCTTC. Amino acid sequence: CASSPRGGYGYTF. The V and J genes are TRBV18 and TRBJ1-2; D unresolved. From germline, CDR1 is KGHSH and CDR2 LQKENI. CDR3 length: 13 amino acids. Trimming removed 1 base at V and 4 bases at J, with 7 bases between.

This clone was counted a single time. V and J are TRBV5-1 and TRBJ2-2; 8 bases match TRBD1. The CDR3 loop spans 17 amino acids. The germline CDR1 and CDR2 sequences are SGHRS and YFSETQ. The V and J ends lost 4 bases and 1 base, in that order; junction bases with no gene match: 9. CDR3 region: CASSPIPGTGNTGELFF. CDR3 nucleotide sequence: TGCGCCAGCAGCCCAATTCCCGGGACAGGGAACACCGGGGAGCTGTTTTTT.

This chain joins TRBV2 and TRBJ1-1; unclear D gene. This CDR3 is 19 amino acids long. V lost 1 base to trimming and J lost 3 bases, with 24 bases between them. Germline V lookup: CDR1 SNHLY, CDR2 FYNNEI. CDR3 nucleotide sequence: TGTGCCAGCAGTGAAGTCCCCTGGGGAGGCCCCGAGGTGGACACTGAAGCTTTCTTT. This codes for CASSEVPWGGPEVDTEAFF.

The chain links TRBV6-5 to TRBJ2-7; 7 bases agree with TRBD2. The CDR3 contains 14 residues. The germline CDR1 and CDR2 sequences are MNHEY and SVGAGI. V was clipped by 6 bases and J by 2 bases; unmatched bases: 7. Written as DNA, the CDR3 is TGTGCCAGCAGCCGGGGAGGGACTGCCTACGAGCAGTACTTC. It is translated as CASSRGGTAYEQYF.

CDR3 in DNA: TGTGCCAGCAGTCTGGGCGAACAGGATAACTATGGCTACACCTTC. Translated, it gives CASSLGEQDNYGYTF. The V gene is TRBV6-1, the J gene TRBJ1-2; possibly TRBD1 for D (5 bases). The germline gives CDR1 MNHNS, CDR2 SASEGT. Deletions cut 5 bases from V and 1 base from J, with 14 bases between. The CDR3 has 15 residues.

This chain joins TRBV5-1 and TRBJ1-2, with D perhaps TRBD1 (5 bases). The CDR3 length is 13 residues. Germline V gene lookup returns CDR1 SGHRS and CDR2 YFSETQ. V lost 4 bases and J lost 4, with 11 bases in between. The CDR3 region has the DNA TGCGCCAGCAGCCAAACAGACAGCTATGGCTACACCTTC. It specifies CASSQTDSYGYTF.

The CDR3 DNA reads as TGTGCCAGCAGCTTAGCCCCGCCGGACAGCCCAGGTGGCTACACCTTC. This encodes CASSLAPPDSPGGYTF. This rearrangement joins TRBV7-2 to TRBJ1-2; TRBD1 might be the D (6 bases). V lost 0 bases, J lost 7 bases, and 18 bases lay in between. This CDR3 spans 16 amino acids. Germline CDR1 SGHTA, CDR2 FQGNSA.

The chain recombines TRBV6-1 with TRBJ1-2, with D maybe TRBD1 (6 bases). V lost 3 bases and J 3 bases, leaving 8 bases between the germline ends. The length of the CDR3 is 13 residues. The germline V gene has CDR1 MNHNS and CDR2 SASEGT. The CDR3 is CASSDRGYYGYTF. In DNA form, the CDR3 reads TGTGCCAGCAGTGATAGGGGGTACTATGGCTACACCTTC.